A selection of T cell receptor beta chains follows, all from one sample in a study of blood T cell repertoires in COVID-19. Profiled with immunoSEQ multiplex PCR; TCRdb holds only in-frame clones, not every one. The top ten hold roughly 4.2% of the sample, which has under 350,000 clones, 86% seen once. The sample consisted of PBMCs or T cells enriched from blood (not recorded which). Every receptor here comes from a middle-aged woman with acute COVID-19. CDR3s include the opening cysteine and the closing phenylalanine or tryptophan. A D gene is named only where the DNA matches it firmly. Clone size, where shown, is once, few, many, or a class for clones that have expanded.

CDR3aa: CASSRSGTGSYNEQFF
CDR3nt: TGTGCCAGCAGCCGATCCGGGACCGGGAGCTACAATGAGCAGTTCTTC
j_gene: TRBJ2-1
abundance: NA
v_gene: TRBV6-2/TRBV6-3
d_gene: NA

CDR3aa: CASSSPGGVNTEAFF
CDR3nt: TGTGCCAGCAGTTCCCCAGGGGGCGTTAACACTGAAGCTTTCTTT
j_gene: TRBJ1-1
abundance: few
v_gene: TRBV27
d_gene: TRBD1

CDR3aa: CASSSSMTGVGYTF
CDR3nt: TGTGCCAGCAGCTCAAGTATGACAGGGGTTGGCTACACCTTC
j_gene: TRBJ1-2
abundance: NA
v_gene: TRBV5-8
d_gene: TRBD1

CDR3aa: CASSLRRAGTGELFF
CDR3nt: TGTGCCAGCAGCTTACGGAGGGCCGGCACCGGGGAGCTGTTTTTT
j_gene: TRBJ2-2
abundance: NA
v_gene: TRBV7-3
d_gene: NA

CDR3aa: CASSPGLGIATTDTQYF
CDR3nt: TGCGCCAGCAGTCCAGGGCTCGGTATCGCTACCACAGATACGCAGTATTTT
j_gene: TRBJ2-3
abundance: once
v_gene: TRBV10-2
d_gene: NA

CDR3aa: CAISEAETEQYF
CDR3nt: TGTGCCATCAGTGAGGCAGAGACAGAGCAGTACTTC
j_gene: TRBJ2-7
abundance: NA
v_gene: TRBV10-3
d_gene: NA

CDR3aa: CASSPTPGQTTGELFF
CDR3nt: TGTGCCAGCAGCCCGACCCCGGGACAAACTACCGGGGAGCTGTTTTTT
j_gene: TRBJ2-2
abundance: NA
v_gene: TRBV7-3
d_gene: NA

CDR3aa: CASSEADTGELFF
CDR3nt: TGTGCCAGCAGTGAGGCGGACACCGGGGAGCTGTTTTTT
j_gene: TRBJ2-2
abundance: NA
v_gene: TRBV2
d_gene: NA

CDR3aa: CASSEGRGLTEAFF
CDR3nt: TGTGCCAGCAGTGAAGGCAGGGGGCTCACTGAAGCTTTCTTT
j_gene: TRBJ1-1
abundance: NA
v_gene: TRBV2
d_gene: TRBD1

CDR3aa: CASTGQNNQPQHF
CDR3nt: TGTGCCAGTACCGGACAGAACAATCAGCCCCAGCATTTT
j_gene: TRBJ1-5
abundance: NA
v_gene: TRBV19
d_gene: NA

CDR3aa: CASSPGLAGSADTQYF
CDR3nt: TGTGCCAGCAGCCCCGGACTAGCGGGTTCGGCAGATACGCAGTATTTT
j_gene: TRBJ2-3
abundance: NA
v_gene: TRBV7-6
d_gene: TRBD2

CDR3aa: CASSLAGGPPGELFF
CDR3nt: TGTGCCAGCAGCTTGGCGGGGGGGCCCCCCGGGGAGCTGTTTTTT
j_gene: TRBJ2-2
abundance: NA
v_gene: TRBV5-4
d_gene: TRBD2

CDR3aa: CASSSPGLAGGMGEQYF
CDR3nt: TGTGCCAGCAGTTCACCGGGACTAGCGGGAGGGATGGGCGAGCAGTACTTC
j_gene: TRBJ2-7
abundance: NA
v_gene: TRBV28
d_gene: TRBD2

CDR3aa: CASNEQARVAFF
CDR3nt: TGTGCCAGTAACGAGCAGGCGCGAGTAGCTTTCTTT
j_gene: TRBJ1-1
abundance: NA
v_gene: TRBV28
d_gene: NA

CDR3aa: CASSKTGLVNTEAFF
CDR3nt: TGTGCCAGCAGCAAGACAGGGTTGGTGAACACTGAAGCTTTCTTT
j_gene: TRBJ1-1
abundance: NA
v_gene: TRBV5-4
d_gene: TRBD1

CDR3aa: CASSLWGTSGYEQYF
CDR3nt: TGTGCCAGCAGCTTGTGGGGGACTAGCGGCTACGAGCAGTACTTC
j_gene: TRBJ2-7
abundance: NA
v_gene: TRBV5-5
d_gene: TRBD2

CDR3aa: CASGLVPGGLGAETQYF
CDR3nt: TGTGCTAGTGGTTTGGTACCGGGGGGGCTCGGGGCAGAGACCCAGTACTTC
j_gene: TRBJ2-5
abundance: NA
v_gene: TRBV12-5
d_gene: TRBD2

CDR3aa: CASSYSIFQGDEQYF
CDR3nt: TGTGCCAGCAGTTACTCAATCTTTCAAGGGGACGAGCAGTACTTC
j_gene: TRBJ2-7
abundance: NA
v_gene: TRBV6-5
d_gene: NA

CDR3aa: CASSLGTAGGPSPRDTQYF
CDR3nt: TGTGCCAGCAGCTTAGGTACAGCGGGAGGCCCTAGTCCACGGGATACGCAGTATTTT
j_gene: TRBJ2-3
abundance: NA
v_gene: TRBV7-9
d_gene: TRBD2

CDR3aa: CASSIDSGTQNTEAFF
CDR3nt: TGTGCCAGTAGTATAGACAGCGGGACTCAGAACACTGAAGCTTTCTTT
j_gene: TRBJ1-1
abundance: NA
v_gene: TRBV19
d_gene: NA

CDR3aa: CASRSGGQNNEQFF
CDR3nt: TGTGCCAGCCGTTCGGGGGGCCAAAACAATGAGCAGTTCTTC
j_gene: TRBJ2-1
abundance: NA
v_gene: TRBV6-5
d_gene: NA

CDR3aa: CASRVGGAQF
CDR3nt: TGCGCCAGCCGTGTGGGGGGAGCTCAGTTT
j_gene: TRBJ1-4
abundance: NA
v_gene: TRBV23-1
d_gene: NA

CDR3aa: CASSSTGGPYGYTF
CDR3nt: TGTGCCAGCAGTTCGACAGGGGGACCCTATGGCTACACCTTC
j_gene: TRBJ1-2
abundance: NA
v_gene: TRBV28
d_gene: TRBD1

CDR3aa: CAGRLAGGRNEQFF
CDR3nt: TGTGCCGGCCGACTAGCGGGGGGGCGAAATGAGCAGTTCTTC
j_gene: TRBJ2-1
abundance: NA
v_gene: TRBV6-5
d_gene: TRBD2

CDR3aa: CASSLLSPQGPNQPQHF
CDR3nt: TGTGCCAGCAGTTTATTGTCGCCACAGGGCCCAAATCAGCCCCAGCATTTT
j_gene: TRBJ1-5
abundance: NA
v_gene: TRBV27
d_gene: NA

CDR3aa: CASRERRADYEQYF
CDR3nt: TGTGCCAGCAGAGAGAGGCGAGCCGACTACGAGCAGTACTTC
j_gene: TRBJ2-7
abundance: NA
v_gene: TRBV2
d_gene: NA

CDR3aa: CASKQKWLESTGINSPLHF
CDR3nt: TGTGCCAGCAAACAGAAATGGTTGGAATCCACGGGAATTAATTCACCCCTCCACTTT
j_gene: TRBJ1-6
abundance: NA
v_gene: TRBV12-1
d_gene: NA

CDR3aa: CASSLAYRGRGYGYTF
CDR3nt: TGTGCCAGCAGTTTGGCTTACAGGGGGCGCGGGTATGGCTACACCTTC
j_gene: TRBJ1-2
abundance: NA
v_gene: TRBV27
d_gene: TRBD1

CDR3aa: CSVDLDYNYGYTF
CDR3nt: TGCAGCGTTGATCTGGACTATAACTATGGCTACACCTTC
j_gene: TRBJ1-2
abundance: NA
v_gene: TRBV29-1
d_gene: NA

CDR3aa: CASSHQDRDAEAFF
CDR3nt: TGCGCCAGCAGCCATCAGGACAGGGACGCTGAAGCTTTCTTT
j_gene: TRBJ1-1
abundance: NA
v_gene: TRBV4-3
d_gene: TRBD1

CDR3aa: CSASQGHTLLNTEAFF
CDR3nt: TGCAGTGCTAGTCAGGGACATACTCTCCTGAACACTGAAGCTTTCTTT
j_gene: TRBJ1-1
abundance: NA
v_gene: TRBV20-1
d_gene: NA

CDR3aa: CSASDGTGVYGYTF
CDR3nt: TGCAGTGCTAGTGATGGGACAGGGGTCTATGGCTACACCTTC
j_gene: TRBJ1-2
abundance: NA
v_gene: TRBV20-1
d_gene: TRBD1

CDR3aa: CASSLVQGYSPLHF
CDR3nt: TGTGCCAGCAGTTTAGTACAGGGGTATTCACCCCTCCACTTT
j_gene: TRBJ1-6
abundance: NA
v_gene: TRBV27
d_gene: TRBD1

CDR3aa: CASRTDRSDGQPQHF
CDR3nt: TGTGCCAGTAGAACCGACAGGTCTGATGGTCAGCCCCAGCATTTT
j_gene: TRBJ1-5
abundance: NA
v_gene: TRBV19
d_gene: NA

CDR3aa: CASSLVGGSSYDGYTF
CDR3nt: TGTGCCAGCAGCTTGGTCGGCGGGTCTTCGTATGATGGCTACACCTTC
j_gene: TRBJ1-2
abundance: few
v_gene: TRBV5-6
d_gene: NA

CDR3aa: CASSLTGTGGYEQYF
CDR3nt: TGTGCCAGCAGCCTCACCGGGACAGGGGGTTACGAGCAGTACTTC
j_gene: TRBJ2-7
abundance: NA
v_gene: TRBV6-2/TRBV6-3
d_gene: TRBD1

CDR3aa: CASSPHQRGAATNEKLFF
CDR3nt: TGTGCCAGCAGCCCCCACCAGCGGGGAGCAGCAACTAATGAAAAACTGTTTTTT
j_gene: TRBJ1-4
abundance: NA
v_gene: TRBV9
d_gene: NA

CDR3aa: CASSLGGNEKLFF
CDR3nt: TGCGCCAGCAGCTTGGGCGGAAATGAAAAACTGTTTTTT
j_gene: TRBJ1-4
abundance: NA
v_gene: TRBV5-1
d_gene: NA

CDR3aa: CASSQGTGDSGNTIYF
CDR3nt: TGTGCCAGCTCTCAAGGGACAGGGGACTCTGGAAACACCATATATTTT
j_gene: TRBJ1-3
abundance: once
v_gene: TRBV18
d_gene: TRBD1

CDR3aa: CAIWAGFLSGNTIYF
CDR3nt: TGTGCCATCTGGGCAGGATTTCTCTCTGGAAACACCATATATTTT
j_gene: TRBJ1-3
abundance: once
v_gene: TRBV10-3
d_gene: NA

CDR3aa: CASSFRNLGQAGYTF
CDR3nt: TGCGCCAGCAGCTTTCGGAATTTGGGACAGGCTGGCTACACCTTC
j_gene: TRBJ1-2
abundance: once
v_gene: TRBV5-1
d_gene: TRBD1

CDR3aa: CASSLYGEPYNEQFF
CDR3nt: TGCGCCAGCAGCTTATATGGAGAACCCTACAATGAGCAGTTCTTC
j_gene: TRBJ2-1
abundance: NA
v_gene: TRBV5-1
d_gene: NA

CDR3aa: CASRAVISGNTIYF
CDR3nt: TGTGCCAGCAGGGCAGTAATCTCTGGAAACACCATATATTTT
j_gene: TRBJ1-3
abundance: NA
v_gene: TRBV6-5
d_gene: NA

CDR3aa: CASSPLQGIEQYF
CDR3nt: TGTGCCAGCAGCCCCTTACAGGGAATCGAGCAGTACTTC
j_gene: TRBJ2-7
abundance: few
v_gene: TRBV5-4
d_gene: NA

CDR3aa: CASSEYEGVKETQYF
CDR3nt: TGTGCCAGCAGTGAATACGAGGGAGTCAAGGAGACCCAGTACTTC
j_gene: TRBJ2-5
abundance: NA
v_gene: TRBV28
d_gene: NA

CDR3aa: CASSPTGGNSGNTIYF
CDR3nt: TGTGCCAGCAGCCCAACAGGGGGGAACTCTGGAAACACCATATATTTT
j_gene: TRBJ1-3
abundance: NA
v_gene: TRBV11-2
d_gene: TRBD1

CDR3aa: CASSLRGNTGELFF
CDR3nt: TGTGCCAGTAGTCTGCGGGGGAACACCGGGGAGCTGTTTTTT
j_gene: TRBJ2-2
abundance: few
v_gene: TRBV19
d_gene: NA

CDR3aa: CASSSLPGTGEKLFF
CDR3nt: TGTGCCAGCAGTAGTCTTCCAGGCACGGGAGAAAAACTGTTTTTT
j_gene: TRBJ1-4
abundance: NA
v_gene: TRBV6-5
d_gene: NA

CDR3aa: CASSPAGVGAEEKLFF
CDR3nt: TGTGCCAGCAGCCCAGCCGGTGTGGGGGCTGAGGAAAAACTGTTTTTT
j_gene: TRBJ1-4
abundance: NA
v_gene: TRBV28
d_gene: NA

CDR3aa: CASSSGRANYGYTF
CDR3nt: TGTGCCAGCAGCTCCGGGAGAGCTAACTATGGCTACACCTTC
j_gene: TRBJ1-2
abundance: NA
v_gene: TRBV9
d_gene: NA

CDR3aa: CASSVAPGQQETQYF
CDR3nt: TGTGCCAGCAGCGTAGCCCCGGGACAGCAAGAGACCCAGTACTTC
j_gene: TRBJ2-5
abundance: NA
v_gene: TRBV9
d_gene: TRBD1

CDR3aa: CASSPGLAGVETQYF
CDR3nt: TGTGCCAGCAGCCCGGGACTAGCGGGAGTGGAGACCCAGTACTTC
j_gene: TRBJ2-5
abundance: few
v_gene: TRBV14
d_gene: TRBD2

CDR3aa: CASSLASGNTGELFF
CDR3nt: TGTGCCAGCAGCTTAGCGTCAGGAAACACCGGGGAGCTGTTTTTT
j_gene: TRBJ2-2
abundance: NA
v_gene: TRBV7-2
d_gene: NA